These 14 T cell receptor beta chains were sequenced from one sample in a study of cytomegalovirus exposure and HLA in healthy donors. Sequenced by immunoSEQ multiplex PCR; TCRdb stores in-frame clones only, minus some. The sample has roughly 130,000 clones, 89% seen once. Material: PBMCs. These receptors all stem from a man between 25 and 39 years old in good health and CMV-seronegative.

V gene TRBV7-9 combines with J gene TRBJ2-5; 8 positions agree with TRBD2. This CDR3 has 15 amino acids. Germline trimming cut 4 bases from V and 5 bases from J; bases unmatched to any gene: 9. The germline V gene encodes CDR1 SEHNR and CDR2 FQNEAQ (reference sequence). CDR3 bases: TGTGCCAGCAGCTCCTACGGGGGGGCCGGGGAGACCCAGTACTTC. Translating it yields CASSSYGGAGETQYF.

The chain carries TRBV6-5 and TRBJ2-2; 7 bases align to TRBD1. Trimming cost V 2 bases and J 4 bases; bases outside gene matches: 1. The CDR3 is made up of 14 amino acids. CDR1 and CDR2 from the germline V gene are MNHEY and SVGAGI. The CDR3 is CASSYTGVTGELFF. Written as DNA, the CDR3 is TGTGCCAGCAGTTACACAGGGGTCACCGGGGAGCTGTTTTTT.

This clone was picked up a small number of times. This chain connects TRBV15 to TRBJ2-7; TRBD1 might be the D (5 bases). The ends were cut back, 0 bases at V and 3 bases at J, with 12 bases in the middle. The CDR3 loop spans 15 amino acids. Germline CDR1 is LNHNV and CDR2 is YYDKDF (reference sequence). The CDR3 is CATSRDGQGSYEQYF. For the CDR3, the DNA is TGTGCCACCAGCAGAGATGGGCAGGGAAGCTACGAGCAGTACTTC.

The V call is TRBV21-1, the J call TRBJ2-7; TRBD2 reflects the table's D call only, with no check against the DNA. TRBV21-1 is an annotated pseudogene. This CDR3 spans 13 amino acids. This CDR3 is CASIGGWGSEQYF. DNA of the CDR3: TGTGCCAGCATAGGAGGGTGGGGCTCAGAGCAGTACTTC.

This rearrangement joins TRBV18 to TRBJ1-1; no definite D call. This CDR3 is built from 14 residues. In germline, CDR1 is KGHSH, CDR2 LQKENI. The ends were cut back, 5 bases at V and 6 bases at J, with 16 bases in the middle. In DNA form, the CDR3 reads TGTGCCAGCTCATCGGCAAACTGGGCAGCTGAAGCTTTCTTT. Protein product: CASSSANWAAEAFF.

This chain connects TRBV19 to TRBJ1-4, with TRBD1 as a possible D gene (5 bases). This CDR3 is 15 amino acids long. Trimming stripped 6 bases from V and 8 bases from J, with 19 bases between. Germline assignment: CDR1 LNHDA and CDR2 SQIVND (reference sequence). CDR3 residues: CASSHRGGLAEKLFF. CDR3 nucleotide sequence: TGTGCCAGTAGCCATAGGGGAGGGCTAGCCGAAAAACTGTTTTTT.

This chain uses TRBV14 with TRBJ1-2; 11 bases line up with TRBD1. The CDR3 has 17 residues. Per the germline V gene, CDR1 is SGHDN and CDR2 is FVKESK. With 0 bases clipped from V and 5 bases from J, the junction kept 8 bases outside the gene matches. CDR3 DNA sequence: TGTGCCAGCAGCCAAGATCTCGGGGACAGGGGGGATTATGGCTACACCTTC. Its protein product is CASSQDLGDRGDYGYTF. Filled out from reference TRBV14 and TRBJ1-2, the complete variable domain reads EAGVTQFPSHSVIEKGQTVTLRCDPISGHDNLYWYRRVMGKEIKFLLHFVKESKQDESGMPNNRFLAERTGGTYSTLKVQPAELEDSGVYFCASSQDLGDRGDYGYTFGSGTRLTVV.

With regard to this clone: The identical CDR3 is also encoded by other nucleotide sequences in the sample. V gene TRBV7-9 combines with J gene TRBJ2-7; 11 positions agree with TRBD1. Germline CDR1 reads SEHNR; CDR2 reads FQNEAQ (reference sequence). The CDR3 runs 15 residues. Trimming took 6 bases from V and 3 from J; bases not matched to a gene: 7. CDR3 DNA sequence: TGTGCCAGCAGTTTGGGACAGGGGGAACTCTACGAGCAGTACTTC. Protein product: CASSLGQGELYEQYF.

This chain's CDR3 is CAISEKGTGTGDEKLFF. In DNA form, the CDR3 reads TGTGCCATCAGTGAAAAGGGAACCGGGACAGGGGACGAAAAACTGTTTTTT. The chain employs TRBV10-3 and TRBJ1-4; 10 bases line up with TRBD1. V dropped 3 bases and J dropped 8; count of bases not matched to a gene: 12. The germline CDR1 and CDR2 sequences are ENHRY and SYGVKD. This CDR3 has 17 amino acids.

The chain joins TRBV19 to TRBJ2-7; 8 bases are shared with TRBD1. Germline values: CDR1 LNHDA, CDR2 SQIVND (reference sequence). The V and J ends lost 1 base and 0 bases, in that order; junction bases with no gene match: 2. This CDR3 has 15 amino acids. The CDR3 reads CASSIGTGSSYEQYF. The CDR3 coding sequence is TGTGCCAGTAGTATAGGGACAGGGAGCTCCTACGAGCAGTACTTC.

The chain employs TRBV11-2 and TRBJ2-1; 7 bases align to TRBD2. J lost 5 bases, V lost 1 base, and 11 bases had no gene match. CDR1 and CDR2 from the germline V gene are SGHAT and FQNNGV. This CDR3 comprises 17 residues. CDR3 residues: CASSLVPSAGDNNEQFF. The CDR3 DNA sequence: TGTGCCAGCAGCTTAGTCCCCTCTGCGGGGGATAACAATGAGCAGTTCTTC.

The rearrangement joins TRBV28 to TRBJ1-1; tentatively, D is TRBD1 (6 bases). The germline V and J ends were trimmed by 6 bases and 1 base, with 9 bases remaining between them. The CDR3 covers 13 residues. Per the germline V gene, CDR1 is MDHEN and CDR2 is SYDVKM. The CDR3 nucleotides are TGTGCCAGCAGAAAGACAGGGAACACTGAAGCTTTCTTT. Its protein product is CASRKTGNTEAFF.

The chain employs TRBV19 and TRBJ1-6; unclear D gene. The germline gives CDR1 LNHDA, CDR2 SQIVND (reference sequence). Deletions cut 7 bases from V and 0 bases from J, with 10 bases between. The CDR3 has 15 residues. The CDR3 loop reads CASMRGGSYNSPLHF. The CDR3, as DNA: TGTGCCAGTATGCGGGGAGGCTCCTATAATTCACCCCTCCACTTT.

This chain connects TRBV6-5 to TRBJ2-1; D unclear. Germline-derived CDR1 and CDR2 are MNHEY and SVGAGI. The CDR3 has 13 amino acids. Trimming cost V 9 bases and J 0 bases, with 9 bases left between them. The CDR3 coding sequence is TGTGCCAGTTCCCTGAGCTCCTACAATGAGCAGTTCTTC. Its protein product is CASSLSSYNEQFF.